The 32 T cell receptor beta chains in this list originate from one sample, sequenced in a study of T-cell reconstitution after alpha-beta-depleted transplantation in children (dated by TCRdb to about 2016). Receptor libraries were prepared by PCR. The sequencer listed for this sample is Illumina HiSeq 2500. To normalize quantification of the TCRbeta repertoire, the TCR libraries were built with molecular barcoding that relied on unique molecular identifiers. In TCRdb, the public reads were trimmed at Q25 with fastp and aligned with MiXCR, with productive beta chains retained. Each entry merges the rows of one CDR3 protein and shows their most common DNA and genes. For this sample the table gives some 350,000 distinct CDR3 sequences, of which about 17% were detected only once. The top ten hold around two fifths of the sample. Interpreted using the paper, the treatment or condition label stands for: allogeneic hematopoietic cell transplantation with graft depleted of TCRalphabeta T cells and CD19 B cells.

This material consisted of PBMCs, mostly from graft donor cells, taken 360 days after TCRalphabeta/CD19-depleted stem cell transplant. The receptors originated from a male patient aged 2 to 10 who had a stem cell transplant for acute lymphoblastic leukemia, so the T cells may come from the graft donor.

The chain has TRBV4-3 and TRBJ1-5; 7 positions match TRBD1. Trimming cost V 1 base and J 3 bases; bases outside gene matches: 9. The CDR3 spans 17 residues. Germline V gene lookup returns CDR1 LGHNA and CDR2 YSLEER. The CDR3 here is CASSQGSTGPFNQPQHF. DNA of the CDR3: TGCGCCAGCAGCCAAGGTTCGACAGGGCCTTTCAATCAGCCCCAGCATTTT.

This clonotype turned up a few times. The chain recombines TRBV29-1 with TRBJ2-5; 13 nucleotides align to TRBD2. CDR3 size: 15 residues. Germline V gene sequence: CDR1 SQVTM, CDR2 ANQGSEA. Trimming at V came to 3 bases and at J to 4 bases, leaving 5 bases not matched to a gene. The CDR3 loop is CSVEGLAGTGETQYF. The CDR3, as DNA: TGCAGCGTTGAGGGACTAGCGGGAACAGGAGAGACCCAGTACTTC.

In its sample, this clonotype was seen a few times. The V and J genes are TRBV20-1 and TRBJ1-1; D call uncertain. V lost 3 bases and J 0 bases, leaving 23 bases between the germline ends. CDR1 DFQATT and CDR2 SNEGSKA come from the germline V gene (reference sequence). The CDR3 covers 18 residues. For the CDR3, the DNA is TGCAGTGCTAGTGGTCGGAGGGCTCTATTTGAGATGAACACTGAAGCTTTCTTT. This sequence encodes CSASGRRALFEMNTEAFF.

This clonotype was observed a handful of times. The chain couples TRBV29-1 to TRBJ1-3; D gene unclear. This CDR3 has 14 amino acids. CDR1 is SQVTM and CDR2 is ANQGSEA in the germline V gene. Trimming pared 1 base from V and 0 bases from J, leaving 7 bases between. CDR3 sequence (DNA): TGCAGCGTTGAAGGGACGGACTCTGGAAACACCATATATTTT. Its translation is CSVEGTDSGNTIYF.

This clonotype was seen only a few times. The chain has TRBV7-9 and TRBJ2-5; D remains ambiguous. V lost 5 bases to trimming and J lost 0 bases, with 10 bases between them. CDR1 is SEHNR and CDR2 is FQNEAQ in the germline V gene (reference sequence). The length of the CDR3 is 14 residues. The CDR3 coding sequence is TGTGCCAGCAGCCCCCGGTGGAACCAAGAGACCCAGTACTTC. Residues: CASSPRWNQETQYF.

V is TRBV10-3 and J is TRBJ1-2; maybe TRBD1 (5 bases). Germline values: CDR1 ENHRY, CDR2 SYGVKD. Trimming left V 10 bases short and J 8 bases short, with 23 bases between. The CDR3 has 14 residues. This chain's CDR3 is CATSPDKGARGYTF. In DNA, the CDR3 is TGTGCCACCTCTCCCGACAAAGGGGCGCGAGGCTACACCTTC.

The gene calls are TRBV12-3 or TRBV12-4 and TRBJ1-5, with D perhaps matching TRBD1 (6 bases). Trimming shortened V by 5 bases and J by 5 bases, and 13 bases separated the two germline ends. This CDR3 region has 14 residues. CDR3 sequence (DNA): TGTGCCAGCAGTCTTACAGGGTCGGATCAGCCCCAGCATTTT. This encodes CASSLTGSDQPQHF.

The CDR3 loop is CASSLALGNTGELFF. In DNA form, the CDR3 reads TGTGCCAGCTCCTTGGCCCTAGGAAACACCGGGGAGCTGTTTTTT. The chain employs TRBV18 and TRBJ2-2; D is unclear. The CDR3 runs to 15 residues. Trimming shortened V by 6 bases and J by 2 bases, and 13 bases separated the two germline ends. Per the germline V gene, CDR1 is KGHSH and CDR2 is LQKENI.

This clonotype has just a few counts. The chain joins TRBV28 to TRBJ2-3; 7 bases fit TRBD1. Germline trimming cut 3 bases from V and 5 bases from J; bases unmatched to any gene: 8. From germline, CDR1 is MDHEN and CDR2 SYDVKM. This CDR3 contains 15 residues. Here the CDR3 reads CASSLTGSVGDTQYF. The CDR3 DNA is TGTGCCAGCAGTTTGACAGGGAGCGTCGGAGATACGCAGTATTTT.

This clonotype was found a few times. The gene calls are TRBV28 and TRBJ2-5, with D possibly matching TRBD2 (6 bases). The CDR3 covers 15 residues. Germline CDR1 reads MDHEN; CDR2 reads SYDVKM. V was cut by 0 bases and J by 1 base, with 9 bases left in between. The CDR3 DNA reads TGTGCCAGCAGTTTATGGCGGGGCATCCAAGAGACCCAGTACTTC. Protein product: CASSLWRGIQETQYF.

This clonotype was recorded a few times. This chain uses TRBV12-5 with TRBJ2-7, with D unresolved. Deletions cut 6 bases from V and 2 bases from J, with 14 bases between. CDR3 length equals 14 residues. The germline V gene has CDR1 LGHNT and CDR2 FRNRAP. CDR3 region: CASGPPGNPYEQYF. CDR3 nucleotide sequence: TGTGCTAGTGGCCCCCCGGGCAATCCCTACGAGCAGTACTTC.

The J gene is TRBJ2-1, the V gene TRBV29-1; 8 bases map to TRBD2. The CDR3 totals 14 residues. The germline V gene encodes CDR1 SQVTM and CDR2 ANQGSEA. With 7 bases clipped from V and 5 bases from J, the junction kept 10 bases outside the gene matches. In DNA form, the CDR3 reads TGCAGCGGCGGCCTGGGAGCGGGGGACAATGAGCAGTTCTTC. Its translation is CSGGLGAGDNEQFF.

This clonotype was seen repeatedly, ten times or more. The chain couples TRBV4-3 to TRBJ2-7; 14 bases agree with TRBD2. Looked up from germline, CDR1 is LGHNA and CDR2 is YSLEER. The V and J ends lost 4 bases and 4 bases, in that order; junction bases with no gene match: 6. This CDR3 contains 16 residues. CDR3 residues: CASSPGTSGSGYEQYF. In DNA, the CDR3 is TGCGCCAGCAGCCCCGGGACTAGCGGGAGTGGGTACGAGCAGTACTTC.

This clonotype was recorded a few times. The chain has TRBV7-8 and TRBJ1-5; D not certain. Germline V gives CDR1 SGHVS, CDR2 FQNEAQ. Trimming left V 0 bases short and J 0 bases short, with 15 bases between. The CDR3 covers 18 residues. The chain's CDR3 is CASSLAQNRRISNQPQHF. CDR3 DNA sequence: TGTGCCAGCAGCTTAGCCCAGAATCGACGGATTAGCAATCAGCCCCAGCATTTT.

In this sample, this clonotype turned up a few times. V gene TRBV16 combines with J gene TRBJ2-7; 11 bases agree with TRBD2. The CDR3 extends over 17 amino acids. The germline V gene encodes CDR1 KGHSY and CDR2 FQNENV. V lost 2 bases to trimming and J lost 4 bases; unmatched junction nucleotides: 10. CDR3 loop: CASSQLPRASGRYEQYF. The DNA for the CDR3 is TGTGCCAGCAGCCAACTTCCCCGGGCTAGCGGGAGGTACGAGCAGTACTTC. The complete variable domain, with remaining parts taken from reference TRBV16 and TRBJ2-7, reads GEEVAQTPKHLVRGEGQKAKLYCAPIKGHSYVFWYQQVLKNEFKFLISFQNENVFDETGMPKERFSAKCLPNSPCSLEIQATKLEDSAVYFCASSQLPRASGRYEQYFGPGTRLTVT.

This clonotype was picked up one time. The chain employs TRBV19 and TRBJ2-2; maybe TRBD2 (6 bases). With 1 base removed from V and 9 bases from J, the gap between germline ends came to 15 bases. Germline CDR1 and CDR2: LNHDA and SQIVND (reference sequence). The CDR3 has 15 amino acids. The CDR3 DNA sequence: TGTGCCAGTAGTATAGGATCCGGGAGCGGCTGGGAGCTGTTTTTT. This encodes CASSIGSGSGWELFF.

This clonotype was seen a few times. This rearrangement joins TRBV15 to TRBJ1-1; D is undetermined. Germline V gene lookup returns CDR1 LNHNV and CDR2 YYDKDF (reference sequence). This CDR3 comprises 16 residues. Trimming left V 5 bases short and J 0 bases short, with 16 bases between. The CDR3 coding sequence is TGTGCCACCAGCTTCCCCGAGATGGGAGTGAACACTGAAGCTTTCTTT. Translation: CATSFPEMGVNTEAFF.

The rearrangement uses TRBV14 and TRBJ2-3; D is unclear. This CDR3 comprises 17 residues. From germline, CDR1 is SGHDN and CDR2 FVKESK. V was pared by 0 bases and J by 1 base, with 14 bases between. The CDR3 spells CASSQERFYFGTDTQYF. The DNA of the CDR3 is TGTGCCAGCAGCCAAGAAAGGTTCTACTTTGGCACAGATACGCAGTATTTT.

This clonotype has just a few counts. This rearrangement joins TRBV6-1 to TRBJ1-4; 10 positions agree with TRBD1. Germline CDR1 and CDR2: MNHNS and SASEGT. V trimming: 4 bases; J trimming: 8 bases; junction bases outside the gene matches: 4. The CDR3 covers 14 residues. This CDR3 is CASSGQGAIEKLFF. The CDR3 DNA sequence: TGTGCCAGCAGTGGACAGGGGGCTATAGAAAAACTGTTTTTT.

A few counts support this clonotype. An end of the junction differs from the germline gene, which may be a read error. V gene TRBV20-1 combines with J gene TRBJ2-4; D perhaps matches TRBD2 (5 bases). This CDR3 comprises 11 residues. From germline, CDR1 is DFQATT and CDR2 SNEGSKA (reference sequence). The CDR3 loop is CSGLAQNIQYF. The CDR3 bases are TGCAGTGGGCTAGCCCAAAACATTCAGTACTTC.

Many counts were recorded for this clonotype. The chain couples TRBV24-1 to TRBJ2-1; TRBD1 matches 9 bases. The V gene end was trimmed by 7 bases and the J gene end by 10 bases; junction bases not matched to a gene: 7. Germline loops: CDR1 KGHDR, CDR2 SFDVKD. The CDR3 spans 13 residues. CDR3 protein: CATRGTGLNEQFF. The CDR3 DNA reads TGTGCCACCAGAGGGACAGGGCTTAACGAGCAGTTCTTC.

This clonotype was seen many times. The CDR3 region has the DNA TGTGCCATCAGTGAGCGGGGTAATTCACCCCTCCACTTT. This gives the protein CAISERGNSPLHF. The chain has TRBV10-3 and TRBJ1-6; D unclear. CDR1 and CDR2 from the germline V gene are ENHRY and SYGVKD. V was cut by 2 bases and J by 6 bases, with 5 bases left in between. The length of the CDR3 is 13 residues.

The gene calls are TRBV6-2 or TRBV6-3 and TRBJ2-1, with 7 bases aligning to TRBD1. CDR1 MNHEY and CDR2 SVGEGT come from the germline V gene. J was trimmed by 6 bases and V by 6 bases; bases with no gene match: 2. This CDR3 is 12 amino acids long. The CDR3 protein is CASSAGGNEQFF. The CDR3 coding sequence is TGTGCCAGCAGCGCAGGGGGCAATGAGCAGTTCTTC.

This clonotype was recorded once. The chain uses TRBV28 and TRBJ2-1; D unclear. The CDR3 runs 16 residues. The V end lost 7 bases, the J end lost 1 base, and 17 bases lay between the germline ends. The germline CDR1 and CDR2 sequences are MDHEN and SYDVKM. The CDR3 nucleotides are TGTGCCAGCACCGTCCGGGTGCTTGGATCCTACAATGAGCAGTTCTTC. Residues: CASTVRVLGSYNEQFF.

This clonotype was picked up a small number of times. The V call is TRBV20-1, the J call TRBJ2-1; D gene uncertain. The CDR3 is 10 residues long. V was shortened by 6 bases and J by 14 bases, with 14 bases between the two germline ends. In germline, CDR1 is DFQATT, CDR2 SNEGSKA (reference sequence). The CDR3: CSASSNPEFF. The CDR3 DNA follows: TGCAGTGCCAGTTCCAATCCAGAGTTCTTC.

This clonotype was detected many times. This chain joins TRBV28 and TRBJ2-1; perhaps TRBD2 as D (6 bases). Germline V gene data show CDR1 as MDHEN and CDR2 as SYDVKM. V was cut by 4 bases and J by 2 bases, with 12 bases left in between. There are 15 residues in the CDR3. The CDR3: CASSSTEGTYNEQFF. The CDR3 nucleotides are TGTGCCAGCAGTTCGACGGAGGGAACCTACAATGAGCAGTTCTTC.

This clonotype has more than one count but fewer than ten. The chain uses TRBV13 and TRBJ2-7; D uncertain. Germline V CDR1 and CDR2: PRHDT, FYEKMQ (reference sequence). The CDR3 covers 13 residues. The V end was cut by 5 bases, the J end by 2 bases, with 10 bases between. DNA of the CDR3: TGTGCCAGCAGCACCTCTCCCCCCTACGAGCAGTACTTC. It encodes CASSTSPPYEQYF.

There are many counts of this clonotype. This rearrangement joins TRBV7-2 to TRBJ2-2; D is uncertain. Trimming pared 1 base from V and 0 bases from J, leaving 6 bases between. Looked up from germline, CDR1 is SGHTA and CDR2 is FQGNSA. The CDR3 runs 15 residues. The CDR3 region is CASSLVRANTGELFF. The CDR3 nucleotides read TGTGCCAGCAGCTTAGTTAGGGCGAACACCGGGGAGCTGTTTTTT.

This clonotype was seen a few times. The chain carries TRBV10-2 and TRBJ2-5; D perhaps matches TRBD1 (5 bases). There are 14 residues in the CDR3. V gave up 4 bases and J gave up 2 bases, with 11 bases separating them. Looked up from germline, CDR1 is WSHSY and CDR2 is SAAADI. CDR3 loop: CASSGGLGQETQYF. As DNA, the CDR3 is TGCGCCAGCAGTGGGGGCCTAGGGCAAGAGACCCAGTACTTC.

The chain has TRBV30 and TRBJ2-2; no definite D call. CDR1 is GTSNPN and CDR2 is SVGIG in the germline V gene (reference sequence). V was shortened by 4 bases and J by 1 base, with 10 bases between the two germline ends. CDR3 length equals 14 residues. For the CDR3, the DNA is TGTGCCTGGAAATATGGGGTGAACACCGGGGAGCTGTTTTTT. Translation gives CAWKYGVNTGELFF.

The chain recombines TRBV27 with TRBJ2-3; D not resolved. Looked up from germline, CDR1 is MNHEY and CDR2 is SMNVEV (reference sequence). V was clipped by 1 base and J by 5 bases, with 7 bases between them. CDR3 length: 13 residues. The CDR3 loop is CASSLLSRDTQYF. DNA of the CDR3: TGTGCCAGCAGTTTATTGTCCCGAGATACGCAGTATTTT.

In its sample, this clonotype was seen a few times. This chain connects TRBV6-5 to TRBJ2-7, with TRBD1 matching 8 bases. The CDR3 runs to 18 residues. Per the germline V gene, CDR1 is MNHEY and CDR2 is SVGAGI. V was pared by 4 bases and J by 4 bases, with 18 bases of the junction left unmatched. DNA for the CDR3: TGTGCCAGCAGTTCCATGGGGGCACAGGGGGAATTGGGTTACGAGCAGTACTTC. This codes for CASSSMGAQGELGYEQYF.